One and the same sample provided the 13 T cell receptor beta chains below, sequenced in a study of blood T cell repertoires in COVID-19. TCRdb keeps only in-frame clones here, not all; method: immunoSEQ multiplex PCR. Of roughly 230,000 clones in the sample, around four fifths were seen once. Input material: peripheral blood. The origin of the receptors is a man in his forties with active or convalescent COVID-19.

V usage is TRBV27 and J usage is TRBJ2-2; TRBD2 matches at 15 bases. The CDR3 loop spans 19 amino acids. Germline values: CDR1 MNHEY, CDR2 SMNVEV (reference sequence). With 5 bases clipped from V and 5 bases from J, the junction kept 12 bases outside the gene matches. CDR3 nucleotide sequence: TGTGCCAGCAGTACTTCCGGGACTAGCGGGGGGCTGAATACCGGGGAGCTGTTTTTT. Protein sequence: CASSTSGTSGGLNTGELFF.

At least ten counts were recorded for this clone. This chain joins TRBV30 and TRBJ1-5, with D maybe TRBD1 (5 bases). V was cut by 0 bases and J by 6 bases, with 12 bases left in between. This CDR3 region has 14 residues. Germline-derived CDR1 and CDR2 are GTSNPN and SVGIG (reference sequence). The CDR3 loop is CAWSVGQGIQPQHF. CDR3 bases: TGTGCCTGGAGTGTTGGGCAGGGAATTCAGCCCCAGCATTTT.

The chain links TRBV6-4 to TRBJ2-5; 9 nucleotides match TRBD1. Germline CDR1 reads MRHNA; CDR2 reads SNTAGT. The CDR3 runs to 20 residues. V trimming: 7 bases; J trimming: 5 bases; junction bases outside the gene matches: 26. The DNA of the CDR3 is TGTGCCAGCACATGCCTACCTCCGGGACAGGGAACCCCTAAGAGGGAGACCCAGTACTTC. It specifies CASTCLPPGQGTPKRETQYF.

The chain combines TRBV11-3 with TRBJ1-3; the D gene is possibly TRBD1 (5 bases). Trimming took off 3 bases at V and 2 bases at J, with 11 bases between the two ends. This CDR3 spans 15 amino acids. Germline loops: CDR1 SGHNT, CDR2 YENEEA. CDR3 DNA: TGTGCCAGCAGCTTCGCAGGACAACCTGGAAACACCATATATTTT. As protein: CASSFAGQPGNTIYF.

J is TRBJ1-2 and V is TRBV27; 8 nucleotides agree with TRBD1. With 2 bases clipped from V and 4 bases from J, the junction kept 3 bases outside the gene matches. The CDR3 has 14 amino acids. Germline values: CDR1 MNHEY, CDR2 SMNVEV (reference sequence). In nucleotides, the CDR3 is TGTGCCAGCAGTTTAGCAGGGGGCTCCTATGGCTACACCTTC. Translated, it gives CASSLAGGSYGYTF.

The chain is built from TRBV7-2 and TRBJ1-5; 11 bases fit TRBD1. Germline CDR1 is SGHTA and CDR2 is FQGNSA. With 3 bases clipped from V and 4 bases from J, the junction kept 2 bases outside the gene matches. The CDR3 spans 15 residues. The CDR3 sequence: CASSLGQGVNQPQHF. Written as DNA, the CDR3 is TGTGCCAGCAGCTTGGGACAGGGGGTTAATCAGCCCCAGCATTTT. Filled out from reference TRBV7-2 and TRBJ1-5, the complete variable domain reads GAGVSQSPSNKVTEKGKDVELRCDPISGHTALYWYRQSLGQGLEFLIYFQGNSAPDKSGLPSDRFSAERTGGSVSTLTIQRTQQEDSAVYLCASSLGQGVNQPQHFGDGTRLSIL.

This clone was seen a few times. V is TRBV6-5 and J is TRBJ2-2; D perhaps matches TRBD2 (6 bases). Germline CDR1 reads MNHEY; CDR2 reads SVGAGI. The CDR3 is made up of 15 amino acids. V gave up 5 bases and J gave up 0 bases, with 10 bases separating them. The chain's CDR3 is CASSNRDSNTGELFF. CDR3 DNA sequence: TGTGCCAGCAGTAACCGGGACTCGAACACCGGGGAGCTGTTTTTT.

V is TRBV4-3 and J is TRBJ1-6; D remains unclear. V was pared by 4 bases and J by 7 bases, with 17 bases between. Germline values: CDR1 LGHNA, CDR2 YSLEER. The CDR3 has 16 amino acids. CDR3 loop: CASSPNGGQLNSPLHF. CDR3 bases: TGCGCCAGCAGCCCCAACGGCGGGCAATTGAATTCACCCCTCCACTTT.

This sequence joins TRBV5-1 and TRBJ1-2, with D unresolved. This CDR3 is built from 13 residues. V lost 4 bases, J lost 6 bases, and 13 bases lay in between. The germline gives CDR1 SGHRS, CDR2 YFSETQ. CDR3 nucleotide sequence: TGCGCCAGCAGCCCCCTCGACACCGATGGCTACACCTTC. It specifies CASSPLDTDGYTF.

The CDR3 nucleotides read TGCGCCAGCAGCTTTGATACTAGCGGCCCCTACGAGCAGTACTTC. Amino acids: CASSFDTSGPYEQYF. The V gene is TRBV5-1, the J gene TRBJ2-7, with TRBD2 matching 8 bases. Germline loops: CDR1 SGHRS, CDR2 YFSETQ. The CDR3 loop spans 15 amino acids. V lost 2 bases and J lost 2; bases outside the gene matches: 6. Filled out from reference TRBV5-1 and TRBJ2-7, the complete variable domain reads KAGVTQTPRYLIKTRGQQVTLSCSPISGHRSVSWYQQTPGQGLQFLFEYFSETQRNKGNFPGRFSGRQFSNSRSEMNVSTLELGDSALYLCASSFDTSGPYEQYFGPGTRLTVT.

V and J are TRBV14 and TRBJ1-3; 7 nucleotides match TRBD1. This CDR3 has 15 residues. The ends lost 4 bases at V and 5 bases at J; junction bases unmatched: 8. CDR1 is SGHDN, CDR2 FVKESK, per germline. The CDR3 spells CASSLQATGRNTIYF. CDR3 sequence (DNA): TGTGCCAGCAGCCTTCAGGCGACAGGGCGAAACACCATATATTTT.

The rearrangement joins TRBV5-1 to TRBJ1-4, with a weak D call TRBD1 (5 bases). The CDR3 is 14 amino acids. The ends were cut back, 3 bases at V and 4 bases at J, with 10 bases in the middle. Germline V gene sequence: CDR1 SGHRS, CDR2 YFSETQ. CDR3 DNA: TGCGCCAGCAGCTCCATGGGGGGTAATGAAAAACTGTTTTTT. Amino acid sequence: CASSSMGGNEKLFF.

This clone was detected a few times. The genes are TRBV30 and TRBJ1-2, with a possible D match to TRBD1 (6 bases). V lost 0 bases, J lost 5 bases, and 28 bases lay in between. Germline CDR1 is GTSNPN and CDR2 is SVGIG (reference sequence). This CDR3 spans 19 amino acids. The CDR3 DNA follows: TGTGCCTGGAGTGTACCTCTTGGGGTAACGCGGGGGCAGACTTATGGCTACACCTTC. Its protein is CAWSVPLGVTRGQTYGYTF. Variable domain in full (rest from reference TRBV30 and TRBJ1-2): SQTIHQWPATLVQPVGSPLSLECTVEGTSNPNLYWYRQAAGRGLQLLFYSVGIGQISSEVPQNLSASRPQDRQFILSSKKLLLSDSGFYLCAWSVPLGVTRGQTYGYTFGSGTRLTVV.